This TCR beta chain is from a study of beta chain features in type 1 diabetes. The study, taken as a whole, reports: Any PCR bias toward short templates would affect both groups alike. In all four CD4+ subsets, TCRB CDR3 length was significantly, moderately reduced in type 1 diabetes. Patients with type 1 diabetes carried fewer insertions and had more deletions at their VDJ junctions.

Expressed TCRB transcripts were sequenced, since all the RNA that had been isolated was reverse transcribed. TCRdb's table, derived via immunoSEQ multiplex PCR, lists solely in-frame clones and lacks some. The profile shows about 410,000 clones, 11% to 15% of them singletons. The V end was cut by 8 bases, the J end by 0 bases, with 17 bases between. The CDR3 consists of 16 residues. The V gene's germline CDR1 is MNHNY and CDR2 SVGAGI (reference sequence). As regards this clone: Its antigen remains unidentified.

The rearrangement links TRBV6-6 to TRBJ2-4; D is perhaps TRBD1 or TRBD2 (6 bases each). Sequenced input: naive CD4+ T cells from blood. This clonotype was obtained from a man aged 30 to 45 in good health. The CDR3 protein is CASWTLGGQAKNIQYF. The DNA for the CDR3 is TGTGCCAGCTGGACCCTTGGGGGGCAAGCCAAAAACATTCAGTACTTC.